The 14 T cell receptor beta chains below were found in one sample sequenced in a study of vaccination and CD4 T cells after COVID-19. Which antigens these TCRs recognize remains unknown. Once obtained from cultured CD4+ T cells, the DNA was sequenced using the Oncomine TCR Beta short-read assay. In TCRdb, the PCR reads were re-called with MiXCR into one record per CDR3 protein. The data hold 15,000 to 25,000 distinct CDR3 sequences, with roughly 47% observed a single time. As for treatment: approximately nine-day PBMC culture with coronavirus spike peptide pools or control peptides (ViraFEST assay). The material sequenced was CD4+ T cells from blood, cultured in vitro. These receptors came from a human donor who had recovered from COVID-19.

This chain links TRBV5-1 with TRBJ2-3; 9 bases agree with TRBD1. The CDR3 totals 13 residues. Germline CDR1 is SGHRS and CDR2 is YFSETQ. The V segment lost 3 bases and the J segment 7 bases; nucleotides outside the gene matches: 3. The CDR3 region is CASSWDREHTQYF. The DNA of the CDR3 is TGCGCCAGCAGCTGGGACAGGGAGCATACGCAGTATTTT.

As DNA, the CDR3 is TGTGCCAGCAGTCGAGGACAGCCCCAGCATTTT. Protein product: CASSRGQPQHF. The V gene is TRBV6-1, the J gene TRBJ1-5; D unresolved. The CDR3 extends over 11 amino acids. From germline, CDR1 is MNHNS and CDR2 SASEGT. Trimming cost V 5 bases and J 7 bases, with 6 bases left between them.

V is TRBV11-3 and J is TRBJ2-7, with 9 bases aligning to TRBD1. Trimming at V came to 5 bases and at J to 4 bases, leaving 6 bases not matched to a gene. The CDR3 has 14 amino acids. Germline lookup yields CDR1 SGHNT and CDR2 YENEEA. CDR3 loop: CASSITGGKYEQYF. CDR3 DNA sequence: TGTGCCAGCAGCATAACAGGGGGCAAATACGAGCAGTACTTC.

This clonotype was picked up one time. The chain joins TRBV20-1 to TRBJ2-7; the D gene is possibly TRBD2 (6 bases). The CDR3 consists of 13 residues. The germline CDR1 and CDR2 sequences are DFQATT and SNEGSKA (reference sequence). V was pared by 5 bases and J by 2 bases, with 13 bases between. In DNA form, the CDR3 reads TGCAGTGCTTCCCGGGACTGGACCTACGAGCAGTACTTC. The encoded protein is CSASRDWTYEQYF.

The chain uses TRBV6-1 and TRBJ2-1; 14 nucleotides line up with TRBD2. The CDR3 runs to 16 residues. V lost 4 bases and J lost 3; bases outside the gene matches: 2. Germline loops: CDR1 MNHNS, CDR2 SASEGT. This CDR3 reads CASSGGLAGGYNEQFF. For the CDR3, the DNA is TGTGCCAGCAGTGGCGGACTAGCGGGAGGCTACAATGAGCAGTTCTTC.

J is TRBJ1-5 and V is TRBV10-3, with D perhaps TRBD1 (6 bases). Per germline, CDR1 ENHRY and CDR2 SYGVKD. The CDR3 covers 15 residues. Trimming removed 3 bases from V and 2 bases from J, with 11 bases in between. DNA of the CDR3: TGTGCCATCAGTGAAACCAGGGGTGGCAATCAGCCCCAGCATTTT. Encoded protein: CAISETRGGNQPQHF.

V and J are TRBV11-3 and TRBJ2-4; 9 positions agree with TRBD1. The junction had 5 bases not matched to a gene; V was cut back by 5 bases and J by 0 bases. Per germline, CDR1 SGHNT and CDR2 YENEEA. This CDR3 region has 16 residues. CDR3: CASSTDRGLAKNIQYF. In nucleotides, the CDR3 is TGTGCCAGCAGCACGGACAGGGGATTAGCCAAAAACATTCAGTACTTC.

V and J are TRBV25-1 and TRBJ2-3; D perhaps matches TRBD1 (6 bases). V was pared by 2 bases and J by 0 bases, with 12 bases between. Germline V lookup: CDR1 MGHDK, CDR2 SYGVNS. CDR3 length: 16 amino acids. The CDR3 nucleotides are TGTGCCAGCAGTGAACTTACAGGGAAGAGCACAGATACGCAGTATTTT. Its translation is CASSELTGKSTDTQYF.

This clonotype was counted a few times. This chain uses TRBV28 with TRBJ1-5; no definite D call. The CDR3 extends over 12 amino acids. Germline V gene data show CDR1 as MDHEN and CDR2 as SYDVKM. V lost 11 bases, J lost 2 bases, and 10 bases lay in between. The CDR3 spells CAVQVGNQPQHF. The DNA for the CDR3 is TGTGCCGTCCAAGTCGGCAATCAGCCCCAGCATTTT.

V is TRBV6-5 and J is TRBJ1-1; 11 nucleotides agree with TRBD1. This CDR3 spans 17 amino acids. Germline V gene sequence: CDR1 MNHEY, CDR2 SVGAGI. J lost 1 base, V lost 2 bases, and 6 bases had no gene match. The CDR3 DNA reads as TGTGCCAGCAGTTACGGGGGACAGGGGGTTAGGAACACTGAAGCTTTCTTT. Translated, it gives CASSYGGQGVRNTEAFF.

This clonotype showed up just a few times. The genes are TRBV20-1 and TRBJ1-5; the D gene is possibly TRBD1 (6 bases). This CDR3 region has 13 residues. Trimming removed 3 bases from V and 2 bases from J, with 8 bases in between. Germline V lookup: CDR1 DFQATT, CDR2 SNEGSKA (reference sequence). In nucleotides, the CDR3 is TGCAGTGCTAGGGAGGGGGGCAATCAGCCCCAGCATTTT. Its translation is CSAREGGNQPQHF.

This clonotype turned up a few times. The chain has TRBV10-3 and TRBJ1-2, with D possibly TRBD1 on 6 matching bases. CDR1 is ENHRY, CDR2 SYGVKD, per germline. This CDR3 comprises 15 residues. V was trimmed by 6 bases and J by 6 bases, leaving 20 bases between them. The DNA of the CDR3 is TGTGCCATCAGCCCCAATCCGACAGGAGATCATGGCTACACCTTC. Translated, it gives CAISPNPTGDHGYTF.

The V call is TRBV20-1, the J call TRBJ2-5; 7 bases line up with TRBD2. The germline V gene encodes CDR1 DFQATT and CDR2 SNEGSKA (reference sequence). The CDR3 runs to 13 residues. V trimming: 3 bases; J trimming: 5 bases; junction bases outside the gene matches: 6. The DNA for the CDR3 is TGCAGTGCTAGGACGGGAGCGGGGGAGACCCAGTACTTC. Its protein is CSARTGAGETQYF.

The rearrangement uses TRBV28 and TRBJ1-5, with a weak D call TRBD1 (6 bases). V lost 4 bases, J lost 3 bases, and 7 bases lay in between. The CDR3 runs 13 residues. Germline V gene sequence: CDR1 MDHEN, CDR2 SYDVKM. The CDR3 spells CASSSGHNQPQHF. DNA for the CDR3: TGTGCCAGCAGTTCGGGACACAATCAGCCCCAGCATTTT.